A single T cell receptor (beta chain) is shown here with its context. This record comes from a study of blood T cell repertoires in COVID-19. Turning to the study itself: Italy, Spain and the United States were the sources of the convalescent and acute COVID-19 samples. Sample material is recorded as cDNA or gDNA derived from T cells, B-cell-depleted T cells, or PBMCs.

Per the original methods: Scientists estimated how many nucleated cells there were by amplifying reference gene primers. Measured with immunoSEQ multiplex PCR; TCRdb has only the in-frame clones, and not every one. For V, J and clone size, that table is used; D and trimming come from the DNA. Among approximately 90,000 clones, more than 70% were seen once, and the ten largest hold around 14%. Sequencing input: peripheral blood. This TCR was sampled from a woman older than 75 with acute or convalescent COVID-19.

This chain's CDR3 is CASSQGQDYGYTF. The CDR3 DNA is TGTGCCAGCAGCCAGGGACAAGACTATGGCTACACCTTC. The chain links TRBV3-1 (or the pseudogene TRBV3-2) to TRBJ1-2, with D perhaps matching TRBD1 (6 bases). V was cut by 3 bases and J by 3 bases, with 8 bases left in between. Germline CDR1 LGHDT, CDR2 YNNKEL (reference sequence). The CDR3 contains 13 residues.